The 3 T cell receptor beta chains given below trace back to one sample, sequenced in a study of blood T cell repertoires in COVID-19. The data were produced by immunoSEQ multiplex PCR, yet TCRdb's version contains in-frame clones alone and is incomplete. The sample has 150,000 or so clones, roughly 90% seen once. Sequenced: peripheral blood. These receptors came from a man aged 30 to 39 with COVID-19, enrolled during active disease.

V and J are TRBV19 and TRBJ1-4, with a weak D call TRBD1 (6 bases). The V end was cut by 2 bases, the J end by 8 bases, with 12 bases between. The germline gives CDR1 LNHDA, CDR2 SQIVND (reference sequence). The CDR3 is 14 amino acids. The CDR3 loop is CASSISGGFEKLFF. CDR3 bases: TGTGCCAGTAGTATATCTGGGGGCTTCGAAAAACTGTTTTTT.

The gene calls are TRBV7-2 and TRBJ2-7; D unresolved. This CDR3 spans 13 amino acids. The germline gives CDR1 SGHTA, CDR2 FQGNSA. Trimming took off 1 base at V and 3 bases at J, with 7 bases between the two ends. CDR3 nucleotide sequence: TGTGCCAGCAGCTTAGAATCCGTCTACGAGCAGTACTTC. The encoded protein is CASSLESVYEQYF.

The genes are TRBV3-1 (or the pseudogene TRBV3-2) and TRBJ1-2, with TRBD1 matching 7 bases. The CDR3 is made up of 14 amino acids. The germline CDR1 and CDR2 sequences are LGHDT and YNNKEL (reference sequence). V gave up 2 bases and J gave up 5 bases; unmatched junction bases: 5. This chain's CDR3 is CASSQWAGGYGYTF. CDR3 nucleotide sequence: TGTGCCAGCAGCCAATGGGCAGGGGGATATGGCTACACCTTC.